Below are 8 T cell receptor beta chains sequenced from a single sample in a study of T cells in Graves' hyperthyroidism and ophthalmopathy. Researchers took RNA transcripts and amplified the TCR beta CDR3 regions from them. TCR CDR3 regions were first amplified by RT-PCR with HTBI primers. TCRdb processed the multiplex PCR reads anew with MiXCR; each CDR3 protein has one entry. This table has hundreds of thousands of distinct CDR3 sequences, 15% to 19% appearing once. What was sequenced was blood. Receptors were obtained from a woman aged 18-29 years with Graves' hyperthyroidism.

The table lists this clonotype with many counts. The chain carries TRBV3-1 and TRBJ2-1, with D perhaps matching TRBD2 (5 bases). V lost 4 bases to trimming and J lost 1 base, with 14 bases between them. This CDR3 has 16 residues. Germline values: CDR1 LGHDT, CDR2 YNNKEL (reference sequence). The CDR3, as DNA: TGTGCCAGCAGCCCTCCCTTAGCGCCGTCCTACAATGAGCAGTTCTTC. This translates into CASSPPLAPSYNEQFF.

The J gene is TRBJ2-1, the V gene TRBV14; D might be TRBD2 (5 bases). Germline V gene sequence: CDR1 SGHDN, CDR2 FVKESK. The CDR3 covers 14 residues. V dropped 4 bases and J dropped 7 bases, with 14 bases sitting between them. The CDR3 bases are TGTGCCAGCAGCCTCTACGAGGGTTGGAATGAGCAGTTCTTC. Translated: CASSLYEGWNEQFF.

The rearrangement links TRBV28 to TRBJ1-1; TRBD1 aligns across 9 bases. Germline V gives CDR1 MDHEN, CDR2 SYDVKM. The CDR3 has 15 residues. The J segment lost 4 bases and the V segment lost 5 bases, leaving 8 bases of the junction unmatched. The CDR3 DNA follows: TGTGCCAGCAGTCGATACGGGACAGGGATCACTGAAGCTTTCTTT. Translation gives CASSRYGTGITEAFF.

This clonotype was recorded a few times. The V and J genes are TRBV19 and TRBJ2-5; 7 bases map to TRBD2. J lost 5 bases, V lost 0 bases, and 9 bases had no gene match. The CDR3 length is 16 residues. CDR1 and CDR2 (germline): LNHDA, SQIVND (reference sequence). The CDR3 nucleotides are TGTGCCAGTAGTATAGAGTCGGCTAGCGGATATGAGACCCAGTACTTC. It codes for CASSIESASGYETQYF.

This clonotype was picked up many times. As DNA, the CDR3 is TGTGCCACCAGTGACCGAGGACAGGGGGCGCGTGATACGCAGTATTTT. It translates to CATSDRGQGARDTQYF. The J gene is TRBJ2-3, the V gene TRBV24-1, with 11 positions matching TRBD1. The V gene's germline CDR1 is KGHDR and CDR2 SFDVKD. V lost 4 bases to trimming and J lost 6 bases; unmatched junction nucleotides: 8. The CDR3 spans 16 residues.

The chain joins TRBV10-3 to TRBJ2-3, with a tentative D call TRBD1 (5 bases). Germline CDR1 reads ENHRY; CDR2 reads SYGVKD. Trimming took off 3 bases at V and 5 bases at J, with 15 bases between the two ends. The CDR3 is 15 amino acids. The CDR3 coding sequence is TGTGCCATCAGTGACCCAAGTGGGGCGGTAGATACGCAGTATTTT. It translates to CAISDPSGAVDTQYF.

This clonotype was counted between two and nine times. This sequence joins TRBV3-1 and TRBJ2-1; D possibly matches TRBD1 or TRBD2 (5 bases each). The V gene's germline CDR1 is LGHDT and CDR2 YNNKEL (reference sequence). V was pared by 5 bases and J by 1 base, with 18 bases between. The CDR3 length is 17 residues. In DNA form, the CDR3 reads TGTGCCAGCAGCAGTCCCGGGGCCGGATTTTCCTACAATGAGCAGTTCTTC. Protein: CASSSPGAGFSYNEQFF.

This clonotype was counted many times. The rearrangement joins TRBV4-2 to TRBJ1-1; D is unclear. With 0 bases removed from V and 2 bases from J, the gap between germline ends came to 10 bases. CDR1 and CDR2 (germline): LGHNA, YNFKEQ. This CDR3 comprises 15 residues. The CDR3: CASSQDRQLNTEAFF. In DNA, the CDR3 is TGTGCCAGCAGCCAAGATAGGCAACTTAACACTGAAGCTTTCTTT.